The TCR beta chain described here comes from a study of cytotoxic CD8 clonotypes in ibrutinib-treated CLL (dated by TCRdb to the early 2020s). Regarding the research as a whole: The cohort included approximately 15 treatment-naive and approximately eleven relapsed/refractory patients; 17 were IGHV unmutated. Partial responses were observed in 24 patients and complete responses in 2; after a median follow-up of roughly 72 months, remission was maintained in 14 patients and progression was observed in roughly 12. Response samples were obtained after a median of around eleven months of treatment, with a range of roughly 6 to 40 months. On average, each sample had about 250,000 productive templates and roughly 95,000 productive rearrangements. Of the roughly 86 people in the trial, approximately 26 had longitudinal samples available. Cryopreserved peripheral blood mononuclear cells were obtained prior to treatment, at the time of response, and at either disease progression or sustained remission. Every sample from remission and from progressive disease was obtained while the patients were still on ibrutinib.

Concerning this clone itself: Its binding antigen is unknown. With a much larger clone just one base away, this may be a read error.

A MiSeq instrument was used for deep resolution sequencing, which targeted depths ranging from 1 in 1 million up to 1 in 200,000 T cells, with coverage averaging 10x for each clonotype. TCR beta libraries were generated with the immunoSEQ hsTCRB Kit. The source study handled its data this way. The data were analyzed with ImmunoSEQ Analyzer and ImmunoSEQ Data Assistant, and V, D and J gene assignments followed IMGT definitions. Clonality, which ranges from 0 to 1, was calculated as one minus the normalized Shannon entropy of productive rearrangement frequencies. Only overrepresented clonotypes making up at least 0.05% of each patient's repertoire were included in the public clonotype analysis. About twelve age-matched healthy donor repertoires from immuneACCESS were used as controls for clonality. TCRdb took this table from immuneACCESS and kept in-frame rearrangements with V and J called. Such tables lack part of the clones; where checked against another copy, unresolved V genes explain under half of the gap, and the rest is unexplained. The V and J calls and clone size come from that table; D and trimming were worked out from the DNA. This sample is represented by over 40,000 clones; less than 90% of them were singletons. About a fifth of the sample comes from the top ten.

This specimen's time point label, per the study, means: less than 30 months on ibrutinib. Around 1.8 micrograms of genomic DNA were extracted from cryopreserved PBMCs for TCR beta library preparation. Longitudinal blood samples from CLL patients on ibrutinib monotherapy were analyzed using high-throughput TCR beta sequencing. The patients took part in an open-label, single-center phase 2 trial of ibrutinib monotherapy. The paper's findings and limits, for the study overall: Public clonotypes were rare and either shrank or stayed stable during treatment, and the rise in clonality at ibrutinib response reflected expansion of private clonotypes. Baseline clonality was found to be higher than that of age-matched healthy donors and was strongly correlated with circulating CD8+ T-cell counts. Sampling times were not matched between patients in sustained remission and patients whose disease was progressing, and lymph node repertoires were not examined. At ibrutinib response clonality went up, during sustained remission it held steady, and at progression it dropped back toward baseline.

V and J lose 4 bases and 3 bases, and a span of 5 bases separates them. Measured from the cysteine to the phenylalanine, the CDR3 is 11 residues long. Only CDR3 DNA is held: 33 bases, read in frame from base 1. The germline V gene (reference sequence) gives CDR1 as SGHKS and CDR2 as YYEKEE. The chain links TRBV5-5 with TRBJ2-7; the D gene is unclear. The TCR was taken from a human donor with chronic lymphocytic leukemia. The sequencing used PBMCs, collected after 24 months of ibrutinib treatment. The DNA sequence reads TGTGCCAGCAGCATCTACTACGAGCAGTACTTC. This yields the protein CASSIYYEQYF.